The 18 T cell receptor beta chains in this list originate from one sample, sequenced in a study of cytomegalovirus exposure and HLA in healthy donors. The PCR was carried out with 60 Vbeta primers and 13 Jbeta primers. TCRdb's copy holds only in-frame clones and misses some; the assay was immunoSEQ multiplex PCR. Among 250,000 or so clones listed, around 90% were seen once. Sequencing was performed on PBMCs. The receptors shown here come from a girl aged 2 to 10 in good health and CMV-seronegative.

The chain carries TRBV7-9 and TRBJ1-3; no definite D call. This CDR3 region has 10 residues. Germline CDR1 SEHNR, CDR2 FQNEAQ (reference sequence). The V gene lost 4 bases and the J gene lost 8 bases, with 3 bases spanning the gap. The CDR3, as DNA: TGTGCCAGCAGCTCCGACACCATATATTTT. This translates into CASSSDTIYF.

This chain uses TRBV6-6 with TRBJ1-2, with D possibly matching TRBD1 (6 bases). Trimming cost V 0 bases and J 2 bases, with 13 bases left between them. CDR1 and CDR2 from the germline V gene are MNHNY and SVGAGI (reference sequence). This CDR3 has 16 amino acids. The DNA for the CDR3 is TGTGCCAGCAGTTACTCGAAACAGGGCCTGAACTATGGCTACACCTTC. Translating it yields CASSYSKQGLNYGYTF.

The chain joins TRBV10-3 to TRBJ2-5; TRBD1 aligns across 8 bases. After removal of 6 bases from V and 3 bases from J, the junction contained 6 bases not matched to a gene. The germline gives CDR1 ENHRY, CDR2 SYGVKD. This CDR3 is built from 14 residues. CDR3: CAISLMDREETQYF. The CDR3 nucleotides read TGTGCCATCAGCCTTATGGACAGGGAAGAGACCCAGTACTTC.

In DNA form, the CDR3 reads TGTGCCAGCAGTGATGACCGACTCGCTGAAGCTTTCTTT. Translating gives CASSDDRLAEAFF. The rearrangement uses TRBV2 and TRBJ1-1; D is uncertain. The CDR3 has 13 residues. The V end lost 3 bases, the J end lost 6 bases, and 11 bases lay between the germline ends. Germline V gene data show CDR1 as SNHLY and CDR2 as FYNNEI.

This chain uses TRBV5-4 with TRBJ1-6, with 7 bases fitting TRBD1. From germline, CDR1 is SGHNT and CDR2 YYREEE (reference sequence). The CDR3 runs to 15 residues. The J segment lost 14 bases and the V segment lost 0 bases, leaving 11 bases of the junction unmatched. This CDR3 is CASSLDGQAGPALHF. The CDR3 DNA follows: TGTGCCAGCAGCTTGGATGGACAGGCGGGACCAGCCCTCCACTTT.

The chain recombines TRBV10-3 with TRBJ2-3; 8 nucleotides line up with TRBD2. J gave up 0 bases and V 10 bases, and 3 bases lay outside the gene matches. CDR3 size: 13 residues. Per the germline V gene, CDR1 is ENHRY and CDR2 is SYGVKD. CDR3 region: CATKRGSTDTQYF. CDR3 DNA sequence: TGTGCCACCAAGCGGGGGAGCACAGATACGCAGTATTTT.

This clone was detected only once. The V and J genes are TRBV11-3 and TRBJ2-7, with D maybe TRBD2 (5 bases). The V gene lost 3 bases and the J gene lost 7 bases, with 10 bases spanning the gap. Per germline, CDR1 SGHNT and CDR2 YENEEA. The CDR3 is 12 residues long. CDR3 sequence reads: CASSLETGEQYF. The CDR3 nucleotides are TGTGCCAGCAGCTTGGAGACGGGGGAGCAGTACTTC.

This clone was found once. The chain combines TRBV2 with TRBJ2-7; the D gene is possibly TRBD1 (5 bases). The CDR3 runs 13 residues. Looked up from germline, CDR1 is SNHLY and CDR2 is FYNNEI. Between the trimmed V and J ends, which lost 2 bases and 8 bases, there was a span of 13 bases. CDR3 DNA sequence: TGTGCCAGCAGTGAACTCCCAGGGATCCAGCAGTACTTC. Amino acid sequence: CASSELPGIQQYF.

This clone was detected once. The V and J genes are TRBV13 and TRBJ2-1; the D gene is possibly TRBD1 (6 bases). CDR1 is PRHDT and CDR2 is FYEKMQ in the germline V gene (reference sequence). The CDR3 runs to 15 residues. Between the trimmed V and J ends, which lost 4 bases and 5 bases, there was a span of 15 bases. DNA for the CDR3: TGTGCCAGCAGCTCATCCGGGACACCGGACAATGAGCAGTTCTTC. It is translated as CASSSSGTPDNEQFF.

The chain links TRBV29-1 to TRBJ2-5, with D perhaps TRBD1 (5 bases). The CDR3 sequence is 12 residues long. CDR1 and CDR2 (germline): SQVTM, ANQGSEA. The V end lost 7 bases, the J end lost 0 bases, and 9 bases lay between the germline ends. CDR3 sequence reads: CSAQEYQETQYF. The DNA for the CDR3 is TGCAGCGCACAGGAGTACCAAGAGACCCAGTACTTC.

Comments on this clone: This specimen includes other DNA sequences encoding the same CDR3. The V and J genes are TRBV7-9 and TRBJ2-7; maybe TRBD1 (5 bases). Trimming took off 0 bases at V and 2 bases at J, with 5 bases between the two ends. This CDR3 is built from 13 residues. In germline, CDR1 is SEHNR, CDR2 FQNEAQ (reference sequence). The CDR3 region is CASSLAGAYEQYF. DNA for the CDR3: TGTGCCAGCAGCTTAGCAGGGGCCTACGAGCAGTACTTC.

CDR3 nucleotide sequence: TGTGCCAGCAGCTTAGTTTTCTTGCTAGCGGGAGATTTTGAGCAGTTCTTC. This codes for CASSLVFLLAGDFEQFF. The chain recombines TRBV7-8 with TRBJ2-1; 10 nucleotides align to TRBD2. There are 17 residues in the CDR3. Germline CDR1 SGHVS, CDR2 FQNEAQ. The V segment lost 1 base and the J segment 9 bases; nucleotides outside the gene matches: 12.

V gene TRBV10-1 combines with J gene TRBJ2-3; D is possibly TRBD2 (5 bases). Trimming cost V 7 bases and J 0 bases, with 8 bases left between them. The CDR3 spans 13 residues. Germline V gene lookup returns CDR1 WNHNN and CDR2 SYGVQD (reference sequence). CDR3 in amino acids: CASTRDSTDTQYF. The CDR3 nucleotides read TGCGCCAGCACGAGGGATAGCACAGATACGCAGTATTTT.

V and J are TRBV2 and TRBJ1-2; D call uncertain. Germline values: CDR1 SNHLY, CDR2 FYNNEI. The V end was cut by 0 bases, the J end by 0 bases, with 11 bases between. The CDR3 loop spans 16 amino acids. The CDR3 sequence is CASSEAVLGSNYGYTF. The CDR3 DNA is TGTGCCAGCAGTGAAGCAGTTCTCGGGTCTAACTATGGCTACACCTTC. Drawing the rest from reference TRBV2 and TRBJ1-2, the complete variable domain is EPEVTQTPSHQVTQMGQEVILRCVPISNHLYFYWYRQILGQKVEFLVSFYNNEISEKSEIFDDQFSVERPDGSNFTLKIRSTKLEDSAMYFCASSEAVLGSNYGYTFGSGTRLTVV.

The rearrangement uses TRBV2 and TRBJ1-5; 8 bases line up with TRBD1. The ends lost 4 bases at V and 8 bases at J; junction bases unmatched: 7. The germline gives CDR1 SNHLY, CDR2 FYNNEI. The CDR3 extends over 14 amino acids. CDR3 amino acids: CASSATGATEPQHF. The DNA of the CDR3 is TGTGCCAGCAGTGCGACAGGGGCCACCGAGCCCCAGCATTTT.

This rearrangement joins TRBV13 to TRBJ2-3; no firm D call. V was shortened by 5 bases and J by 1 base, with 16 bases between the two germline ends. Germline CDR1 is PRHDT and CDR2 is FYEKMQ (reference sequence). This CDR3 comprises 16 residues. The CDR3 loop reads CASSARALLGTDTQYF. DNA of the CDR3: TGTGCCAGCAGCGCTCGAGCCCTTCTAGGCACAGATACGCAGTATTTT.

The CDR3 is CSVHTGGLGGGYTF. The DNA for the CDR3 is TGCAGCGTCCATACAGGGGGCCTGGGTGGTGGCTACACCTTC. J is TRBJ1-2 and V is TRBV29-1, with 9 bases lining up with TRBD1. This CDR3 region has 14 residues. Germline values: CDR1 SQVTM, CDR2 ANQGSEA. V was pared by 6 bases and J by 7 bases, with 12 bases of the junction left unmatched.

The V call is TRBV6-5, the J call TRBJ2-5; 8 positions match TRBD2. The J call may be mistaken, given a closer DNA end match to TRBJ2-7. Germline V gene data show CDR1 as MNHEY and CDR2 as SVGAGI. This CDR3 is 14 amino acids long. DNA of the CDR3: TGTGCCAGCAGTTACTCGGCGGGGGGCCACGAGCAGTACTTC. This translates into CASSYSAGGHEQYF.